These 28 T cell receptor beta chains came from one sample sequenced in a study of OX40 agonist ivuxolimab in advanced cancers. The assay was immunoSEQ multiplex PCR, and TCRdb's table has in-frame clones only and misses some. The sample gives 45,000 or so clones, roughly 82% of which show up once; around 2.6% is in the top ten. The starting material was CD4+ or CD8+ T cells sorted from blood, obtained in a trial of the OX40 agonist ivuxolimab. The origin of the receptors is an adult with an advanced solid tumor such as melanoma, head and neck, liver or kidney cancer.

This chain's CDR3 is CASSEAGWEDNYGYTF. The CDR3 nucleotides are TGTGCCAGCAGTGAAGCGGGGTGGGAGGACAACTATGGCTACACCTTC. The chain is built from TRBV2 and TRBJ1-2; no clear D gene. CDR1 and CDR2 from the germline V gene are SNHLY and FYNNEI. V was shortened by 0 bases and J by 2 bases, with 13 bases between the two germline ends. The CDR3 totals 16 residues.

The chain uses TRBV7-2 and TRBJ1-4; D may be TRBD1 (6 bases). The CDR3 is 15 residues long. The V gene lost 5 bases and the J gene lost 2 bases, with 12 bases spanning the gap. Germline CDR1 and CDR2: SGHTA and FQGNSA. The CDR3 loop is CASSGGGGTNEKLFF. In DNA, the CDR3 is TGTGCCAGCAGCGGCGGAGGGGGGACTAATGAAAAACTGTTTTTT.

The CDR3 sequence is CASSPAGADTQYF. As DNA, the CDR3 is TGTGCCAGTAGTCCGGCGGGGGCAGATACGCAGTATTTT. The rearrangement joins TRBV19 to TRBJ2-3; 7 bases are shared with TRBD2. Germline CDR1 is LNHDA and CDR2 is SQIVND (reference sequence). The trim removed 5 bases at V and 4 bases at J, leaving 3 bases unmatched. The CDR3 length is 13 residues.

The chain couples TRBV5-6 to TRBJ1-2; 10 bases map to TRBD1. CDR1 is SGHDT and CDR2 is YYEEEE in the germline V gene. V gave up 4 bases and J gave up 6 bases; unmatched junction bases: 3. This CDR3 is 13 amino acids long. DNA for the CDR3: TGTGCCAGCAGCGTTGGGACAGGGGATGGCTACACCTTC. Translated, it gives CASSVGTGDGYTF.

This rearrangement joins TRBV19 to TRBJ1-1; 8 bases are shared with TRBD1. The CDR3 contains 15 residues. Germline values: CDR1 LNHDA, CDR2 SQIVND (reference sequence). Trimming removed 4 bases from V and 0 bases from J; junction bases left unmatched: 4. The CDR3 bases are TGTGCCAGTAGTACCTCGGACAGGGTGAACACTGAAGCTTTCTTT. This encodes CASSTSDRVNTEAFF.

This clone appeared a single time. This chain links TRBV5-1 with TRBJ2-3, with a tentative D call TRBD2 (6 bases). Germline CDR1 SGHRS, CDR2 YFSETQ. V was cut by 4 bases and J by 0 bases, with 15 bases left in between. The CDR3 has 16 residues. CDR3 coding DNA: TGCGCCAGCAGCCCCCGAGAGGCGGGGAGCACAGATACGCAGTATTTT. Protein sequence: CASSPREAGSTDTQYF.

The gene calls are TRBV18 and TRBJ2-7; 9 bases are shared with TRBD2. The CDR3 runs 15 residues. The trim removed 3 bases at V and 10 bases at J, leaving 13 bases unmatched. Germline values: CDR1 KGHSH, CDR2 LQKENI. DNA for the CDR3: TGTGCCAGCTCACCGGGAGCGGGGGGCATCTACGGTCAGTACTTC. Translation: CASSPGAGGIYGQYF. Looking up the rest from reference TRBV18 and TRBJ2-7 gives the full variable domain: NAGVMQNPRHLVRRRGQEARLRCSPMKGHSHVYWYRQLPEEGLKFMVYLQKENIIDESGMPKERFSAEFPKEGPSILRIQQVVRGDSAAYFCASSPGAGGIYGQYFGPGTRLTVT.

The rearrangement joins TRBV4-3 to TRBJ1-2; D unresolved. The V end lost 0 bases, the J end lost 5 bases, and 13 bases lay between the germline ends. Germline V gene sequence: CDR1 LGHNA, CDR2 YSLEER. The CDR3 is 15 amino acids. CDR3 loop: CASSQDWRDGYGYTF. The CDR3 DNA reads TGCGCCAGCAGCCAAGACTGGCGGGATGGGTATGGCTACACCTTC.

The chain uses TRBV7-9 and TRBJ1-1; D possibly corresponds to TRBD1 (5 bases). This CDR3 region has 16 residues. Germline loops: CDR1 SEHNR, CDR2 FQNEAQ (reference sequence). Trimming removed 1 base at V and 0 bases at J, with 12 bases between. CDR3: CASSLVDWGVNTEAFF. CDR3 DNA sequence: TGTGCCAGCAGCTTAGTAGATTGGGGGGTGAACACTGAAGCTTTCTTT.

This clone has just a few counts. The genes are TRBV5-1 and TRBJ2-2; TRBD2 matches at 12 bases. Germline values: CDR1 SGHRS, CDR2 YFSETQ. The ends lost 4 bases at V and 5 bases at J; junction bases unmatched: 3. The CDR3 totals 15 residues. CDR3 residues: CASSRTSGRTGELFF. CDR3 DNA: TGCGCCAGCAGCCGAACTAGCGGGAGGACCGGGGAGCTGTTTTTT.

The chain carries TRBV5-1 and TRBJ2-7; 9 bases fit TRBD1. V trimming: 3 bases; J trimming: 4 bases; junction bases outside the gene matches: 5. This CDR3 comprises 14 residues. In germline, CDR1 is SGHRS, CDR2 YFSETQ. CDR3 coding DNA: TGCGCCAGCAGCTCCGGGACAGGGAGTTACGAGCAGTACTTC. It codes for CASSSGTGSYEQYF.

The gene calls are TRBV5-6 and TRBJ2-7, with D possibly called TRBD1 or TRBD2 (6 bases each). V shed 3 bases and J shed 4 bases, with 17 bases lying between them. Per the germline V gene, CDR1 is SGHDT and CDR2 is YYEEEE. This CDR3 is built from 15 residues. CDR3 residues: CASSSGGTIFYEQYF. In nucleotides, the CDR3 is TGTGCCAGCAGCTCGGGCGGGACAATCTTTTACGAGCAGTACTTC.

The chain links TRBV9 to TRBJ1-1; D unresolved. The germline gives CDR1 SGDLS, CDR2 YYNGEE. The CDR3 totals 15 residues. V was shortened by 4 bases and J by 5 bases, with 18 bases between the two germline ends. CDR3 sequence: CASSPNQALGTEAFF. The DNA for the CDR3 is TGTGCCAGCAGCCCGAATCAGGCCCTGGGAACTGAAGCTTTCTTT.

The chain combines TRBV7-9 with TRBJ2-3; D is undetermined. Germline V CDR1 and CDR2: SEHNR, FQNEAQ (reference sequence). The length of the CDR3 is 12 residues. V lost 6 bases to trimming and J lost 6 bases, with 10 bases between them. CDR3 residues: CASSYSRDTQYF. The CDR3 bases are TGTGCCAGCAGTTATTCTCGGGATACGCAGTATTTT. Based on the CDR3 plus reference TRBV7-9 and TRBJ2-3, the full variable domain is DTGVSQNPRHKITKRGQNVTFRCDPISEHNRLYWYRQTLGQGPEFLTYFQNEAQLEKSRLLSDRFSAERPKGSFSTLEIQRTEQGDSAMYLCASSYSRDTQYFGPGTRLTVL.

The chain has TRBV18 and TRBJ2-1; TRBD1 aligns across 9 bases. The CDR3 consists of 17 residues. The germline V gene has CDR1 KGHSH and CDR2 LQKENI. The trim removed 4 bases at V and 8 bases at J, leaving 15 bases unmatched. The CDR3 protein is CASSLFAGTGIVHEQFF. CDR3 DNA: TGTGCCAGCTCACTTTTTGCCGGGACAGGGATAGTTCATGAGCAGTTCTTC.

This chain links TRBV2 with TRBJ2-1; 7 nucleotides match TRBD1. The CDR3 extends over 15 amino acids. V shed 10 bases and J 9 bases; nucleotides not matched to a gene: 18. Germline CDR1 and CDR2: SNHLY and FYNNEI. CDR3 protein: CAIHSTTLRDSEQFF. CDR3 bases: TGTGCCATCCACTCAACCACACTCCGGGACAGTGAGCAGTTCTTC.

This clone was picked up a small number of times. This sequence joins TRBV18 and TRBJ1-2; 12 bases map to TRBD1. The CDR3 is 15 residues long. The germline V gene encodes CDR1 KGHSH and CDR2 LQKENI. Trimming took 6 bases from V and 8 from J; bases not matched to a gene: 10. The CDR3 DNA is TGTGCCAGCTCTCCGGGACAGGGGGCGCTTGGAGGCTACACCTTC. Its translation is CASSPGQGALGGYTF.

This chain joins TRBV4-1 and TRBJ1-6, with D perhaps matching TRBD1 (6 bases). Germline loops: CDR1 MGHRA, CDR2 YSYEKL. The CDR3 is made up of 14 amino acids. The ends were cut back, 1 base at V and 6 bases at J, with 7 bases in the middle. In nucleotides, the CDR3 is TGCGCCAGCAGCCAAGGGGGGCGTAATTCACCCCTCCACTTT. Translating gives CASSQGGRNSPLHF.

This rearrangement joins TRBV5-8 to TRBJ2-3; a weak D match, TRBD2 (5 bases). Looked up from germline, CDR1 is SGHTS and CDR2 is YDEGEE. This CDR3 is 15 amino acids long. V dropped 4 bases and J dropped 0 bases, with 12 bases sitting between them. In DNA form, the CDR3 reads TGTGCCAGCAGCGATGGACTGCTTAGCACAGATACGCAGTATTTT. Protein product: CASSDGLLSTDTQYF.

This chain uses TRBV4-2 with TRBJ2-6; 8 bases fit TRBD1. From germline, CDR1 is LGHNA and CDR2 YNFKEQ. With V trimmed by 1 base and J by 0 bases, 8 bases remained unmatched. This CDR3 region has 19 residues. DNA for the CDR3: TGTGCCAGCAGCCAAGCGGGCAGGGGGCGTTACTCTGGGGCCAACGTCCTGACTTTC. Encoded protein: CASSQAGRGRYSGANVLTF.

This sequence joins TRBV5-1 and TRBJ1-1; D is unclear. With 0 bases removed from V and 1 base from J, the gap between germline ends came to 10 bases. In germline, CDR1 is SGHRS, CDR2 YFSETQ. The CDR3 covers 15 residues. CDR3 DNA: TGCGCCAGCAGCTTGGAGGGTTGGGGGAACACTGAAGCTTTCTTT. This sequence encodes CASSLEGWGNTEAFF. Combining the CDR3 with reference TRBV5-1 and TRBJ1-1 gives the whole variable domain KAGVTQTPRYLIKTRGQQVTLSCSPISGHRSVSWYQQTPGQGLQFLFEYFSETQRNKGNFPGRFSGRQFSNSRSEMNVSTLELGDSALYLCASSLEGWGNTEAFFGQGTRLTVV.

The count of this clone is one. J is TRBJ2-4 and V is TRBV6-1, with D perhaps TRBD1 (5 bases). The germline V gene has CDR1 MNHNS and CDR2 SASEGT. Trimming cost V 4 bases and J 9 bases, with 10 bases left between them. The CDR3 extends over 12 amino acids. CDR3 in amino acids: CASSAQETIQYF. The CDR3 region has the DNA TGTGCCAGCAGTGCACAGGAAACCATTCAGTACTTC.

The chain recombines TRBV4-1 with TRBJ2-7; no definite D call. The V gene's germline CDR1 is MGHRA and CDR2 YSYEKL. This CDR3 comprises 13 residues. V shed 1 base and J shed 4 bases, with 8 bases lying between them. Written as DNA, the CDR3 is TGCGCCAGCAGCCAAGTAGTCGGATACGAGCAGTACTTC. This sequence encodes CASSQVVGYEQYF.

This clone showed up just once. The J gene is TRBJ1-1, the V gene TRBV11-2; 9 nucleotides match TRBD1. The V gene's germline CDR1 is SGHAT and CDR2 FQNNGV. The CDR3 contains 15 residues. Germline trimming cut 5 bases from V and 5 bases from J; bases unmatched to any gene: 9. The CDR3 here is CASSPYRGLGTEAFF. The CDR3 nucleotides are TGTGCCAGCAGCCCCTACAGGGGGCTAGGAACTGAAGCTTTCTTT.

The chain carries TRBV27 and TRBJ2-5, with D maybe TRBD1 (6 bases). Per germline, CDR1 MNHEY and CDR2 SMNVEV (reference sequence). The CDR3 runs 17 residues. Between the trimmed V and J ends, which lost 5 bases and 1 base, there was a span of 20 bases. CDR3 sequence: CASSMEEGQSFQETQYF. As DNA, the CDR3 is TGTGCCAGCAGTATGGAGGAAGGACAGAGCTTCCAAGAGACCCAGTACTTC.

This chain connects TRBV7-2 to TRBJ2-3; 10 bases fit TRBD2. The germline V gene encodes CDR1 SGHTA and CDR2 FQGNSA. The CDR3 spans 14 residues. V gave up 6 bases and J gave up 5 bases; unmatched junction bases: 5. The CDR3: CASRLAGRQDTQYF. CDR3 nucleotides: TGTGCCAGCAGACTAGCGGGGAGGCAAGATACGCAGTATTTT. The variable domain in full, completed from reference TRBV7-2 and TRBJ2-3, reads GAGVSQSPSNKVTEKGKDVELRCDPISGHTALYWYRQSLGQGLEFLIYFQGNSAPDKSGLPSDRFSAERTGGSVSTLTIQRTQQEDSAVYLCASRLAGRQDTQYFGPGTRLTVL.

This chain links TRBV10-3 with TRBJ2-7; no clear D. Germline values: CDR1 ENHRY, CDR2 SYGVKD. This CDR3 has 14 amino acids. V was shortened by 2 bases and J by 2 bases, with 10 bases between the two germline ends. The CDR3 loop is CAISEHLKTYEQYF. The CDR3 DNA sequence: TGTGCCATCAGTGAGCATTTAAAGACCTACGAGCAGTACTTC.

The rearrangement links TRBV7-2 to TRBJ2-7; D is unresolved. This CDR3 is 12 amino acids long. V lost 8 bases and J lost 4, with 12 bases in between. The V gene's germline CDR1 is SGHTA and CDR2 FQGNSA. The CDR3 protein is CASQRSSYEQYF. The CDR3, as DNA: TGTGCCAGCCAGAGGTCCTCTTACGAGCAGTACTTC.